These 5 T cell receptor beta chains were all obtained from the same sample, sequenced in a study of T cell responses to AZD1222 COVID-19 vaccine. Sequencing was performed with immunoSEQ multiplex PCR; in TCRdb, only in-frame clones are kept and a portion is missing. Among about 56,000 clones listed, 75% to 90% were seen once. Here the sequenced sample was peripheral blood, taken 28 days after the second AZD1222 dose. These TCRs come from an adult who received the AZD1222 COVID-19 vaccine.

The rearrangement joins TRBV10-3 to TRBJ2-1; D may correspond to TRBD1 or TRBD2 (5 bases each). The ends were cut back, 7 bases at V and 8 bases at J, with 21 bases in the middle. Per germline, CDR1 ENHRY and CDR2 SYGVKD. This CDR3 is 15 amino acids long. CDR3 nucleotide sequence: TGTGCCATCACCAACGCCGGCCCAGGGACGGATGAGCAGTTCTTC. Residues: CAITNAGPGTDEQFF.

This clone has a handful of counts. This chain joins TRBV9 and TRBJ2-1; 13 nucleotides agree with TRBD2. The CDR3 runs 15 residues. Trimming took 7 bases from V and 8 from J; bases not matched to a gene: 9. Germline CDR1 and CDR2: SGDLS and YYNGEE. CDR3 nucleotide sequence: TGTGCCAGCTCCGTTTTAGGACTAGCGGGAGATGAGCAGTTCTTC. Translation: CASSVLGLAGDEQFF.

The chain has TRBV18 and TRBJ1-4; possible D gene TRBD1, 5 bases. Germline CDR1 KGHSH, CDR2 LQKENI. The V gene lost 2 bases and the J gene lost 0 bases, with 13 bases spanning the gap. The CDR3 length is 17 residues. CDR3 sequence (DNA): TGTGCCAGCTCACCAATAATCCCGACAGCAACTAATGAAAAACTGTTTTTT. It translates to CASSPIIPTATNEKLFF.

This clone was seen more than once but under ten times. J is TRBJ2-1 and V is TRBV12-3 or TRBV12-4; maybe TRBD1 (6 bases). Trimming left V 5 bases short and J 10 bases short, with 15 bases between. The CDR3 has 13 residues. The DNA for the CDR3 is TGTGCCAGCAGTCCTGTTATCAGGGGAGAGCAGTTCTTC. It specifies CASSPVIRGEQFF.

This clone was seen a single time. This rearrangement joins TRBV6-1 to TRBJ2-7; 9 bases map to TRBD2. CDR3 length: 17 residues. Germline CDR1 is MNHNS and CDR2 is SASEGT. J lost 1 base, V lost 0 bases, and 7 bases had no gene match. CDR3 nucleotide sequence: TGTGCCAGCAGTGAAGCCGCTAGCGGGACCCTTTCCTACGAGCAGTACTTC. Translating it yields CASSEAASGTLSYEQYF.